Listed here are 18 T cell receptor beta chains from one sample, sequenced in a study of naive CD8 T cells in extremely preterm neonates. Elective cesarean births at 37-41 weeks, without labor or membrane rupture, supplied the cord blood. Measured with immunoSEQ multiplex PCR; TCRdb has only the in-frame clones, and not every one. The sample includes roughly 5,100 clones, about 97% of them seen just once. Sample: naive CD8+ T cells from cord blood. The source is a newborn in good health.

The J gene is TRBJ2-7, the V gene TRBV27; D call uncertain. This CDR3 has 14 residues. V was clipped by 6 bases and J by 4 bases, with 16 bases between them. The germline CDR1 and CDR2 sequences are MNHEY and SMNVEV (reference sequence). CDR3 sequence reads: CASRPIGASYEQYF. The CDR3 nucleotides read TGTGCCAGCAGACCAATCGGAGCGTCGTACGAGCAGTACTTC.

The V and J genes are TRBV4-3 and TRBJ2-7; 11 bases align to TRBD2. With V trimmed by 3 bases and J by 4 bases, 8 bases remained unmatched. This CDR3 is 16 amino acids long. Looked up from germline, CDR1 is LGHNA and CDR2 is YSLEER. DNA for the CDR3: TGCGCCAGCAGCCACCTCGGACTAGCGGGTCCTTACGAGCAGTACTTC. Translated: CASSHLGLAGPYEQYF.

This clone was seen once. This chain uses TRBV29-1 with TRBJ2-7, with 14 bases matching TRBD2. Germline V lookup: CDR1 SQVTM, CDR2 ANQGSEA. The CDR3 has 15 residues. V lost 0 bases, J lost 5 bases, and 3 bases stayed unmatched. The CDR3 loop is CSVEEGLAGGHEQYF. CDR3 nucleotide sequence: TGCAGCGTTGAAGAAGGACTAGCGGGAGGACACGAGCAGTACTTC.

The J gene is TRBJ2-7, the V gene TRBV5-5; 7 nucleotides match TRBD1. This CDR3 contains 14 residues. Looked up from germline, CDR1 is SGHKS and CDR2 is YYEKEE (reference sequence). Trimming cost V 0 bases and J 0 bases; bases outside gene matches: 0. The CDR3 region is CASSLAGGSYEQYF. CDR3 sequence (DNA): TGTGCCAGCAGCTTGGCAGGGGGCTCCTACGAGCAGTACTTC.

This clone was detected only a few times. The chain combines TRBV19 with TRBJ2-1; 12 positions agree with TRBD2. The CDR3 is made up of 15 amino acids. Trimming cost V 5 bases and J 7 bases; bases outside gene matches: 6. Germline values: CDR1 LNHDA, CDR2 SQIVND (reference sequence). The CDR3 spells CASSFGLAGMNEQFF. The CDR3 DNA reads TGTGCCAGTAGTTTTGGACTAGCGGGAATGAATGAGCAGTTCTTC.

The V call is TRBV7-6, the J call TRBJ1-1; D gene uncertain. The germline V and J ends were trimmed by 0 bases and 8 bases, with 13 bases remaining between them. Germline CDR1 reads SGHVS; CDR2 reads FNYEAQ. This CDR3 has 14 residues. CDR3 in DNA: TGTGCCAGCAGCTTAGCTGTGGAGGGCCCCGAAGCTTTCTTT. This codes for CASSLAVEGPEAFF.

V and J are TRBV2 and TRBJ1-1, with TRBD1 matching over 10 bases. Germline CDR1 is SNHLY and CDR2 is FYNNEI. This CDR3 contains 15 residues. V lost 6 bases and J lost 0; bases outside the gene matches: 4. The CDR3 DNA reads TGTGCCAGCAGGGACAGGGGGTTTATGAACACTGAAGCTTTCTTT. Its translation: CASRDRGFMNTEAFF.

In regard to this clone: The junction differs from germline at one of its ends, possibly a read error. The rearrangement uses TRBV10-3 and TRBJ1-6; 7 nucleotides agree with TRBD1. Germline V lookup: CDR1 ENHRY, CDR2 SYGVKD. The CDR3 consists of 14 residues. Here the CDR3 reads CAISESGGNSPPHF. The CDR3 bases are TGTGCCATCAGTGAGTCAGGGGGCAATTCACCCCCCCACTTT.

Concerning this clone itself: This CDR3 is also generated by other DNA sequences in the sample. CDR3 DNA sequence: TGTGCCAGCAGCCAAGCGCTAGTCTACAATGAGCAGTTCTTC. The encoded protein is CASSQALVYNEQFF. The chain uses TRBV14 and TRBJ2-1; D not resolved. Per the germline V gene, CDR1 is SGHDN and CDR2 is FVKESK. V gave up 1 base and J gave up 3 bases, with 7 bases separating them. This CDR3 region has 14 residues.

This clone showed up just once. The gene calls are TRBV6-4 and TRBJ2-1, with D unclear. CDR1 is MRHNA and CDR2 is SNTAGT in the germline V gene. The CDR3 is made up of 13 amino acids. Between the trimmed V and J ends, which lost 2 bases and 7 bases, there was a span of 9 bases. CDR3 DNA: TGTGCCAGCAGTGACGGCTACGGGAATGAGCAGTTCTTC. Residues: CASSDGYGNEQFF.

The chain is built from TRBV30 and TRBJ2-7; 7 bases are a match to TRBD2. This CDR3 comprises 11 residues. CDR1 is GTSNPN, CDR2 SVGIG, per germline (reference sequence). After removal of 4 bases from V and 3 bases from J, the junction contained 0 bases not matched to a gene. CDR3 bases: TGTGCCTGGACTAGCGGCTACGAGCAGTACTTC. Amino acid sequence: CAWTSGYEQYF.

The rearrangement joins TRBV7-9 to TRBJ2-7; perhaps TRBD2 as D (7 bases). Germline V lookup: CDR1 SEHNR, CDR2 FQNEAQ (reference sequence). Between the trimmed V and J ends, which lost 5 bases and 2 bases, there was a span of 10 bases. The CDR3 spans 13 residues. CDR3 residues: CASSVGGAYEQYF. For the CDR3, the DNA is TGTGCCAGCAGCGTAGGGGGGGCCTACGAGCAGTACTTC.

The chain is built from TRBV19 and TRBJ2-1; D might be TRBD2 (6 bases). The CDR3 runs to 15 residues. Per germline, CDR1 LNHDA and CDR2 SQIVND (reference sequence). V was trimmed by 5 bases and J by 4 bases, leaving 15 bases between them. The CDR3 spells CASSRWGGQYNEQFF. Here the CDR3 DNA reads TGTGCCAGTAGTCGATGGGGAGGTCAATACAATGAGCAGTTCTTC.

This chain connects TRBV6-5 to TRBJ1-5, with unresolved D. V lost 1 base and J lost 2, with 12 bases in between. The CDR3 spans 16 residues. Germline CDR1 MNHEY, CDR2 SVGAGI. The CDR3 here is CASSYLWGGGNQPQHF. For the CDR3, the DNA is TGTGCCAGCAGTTACTTGTGGGGAGGAGGCAATCAGCCCCAGCATTTT.

The rearrangement joins TRBV9 to TRBJ2-2; a weak D match, TRBD2 (6 bases). V lost 2 bases, J lost 0 bases, and 14 bases lay in between. This CDR3 contains 17 residues. Germline lookup yields CDR1 SGDLS and CDR2 YYNGEE. For the CDR3, the DNA is TGTGCCAGCAGCGTCTCAGCCGGGACTGCGAACACCGGGGAGCTGTTTTTT. Translated, it gives CASSVSAGTANTGELFF. The entire variable domain, with the rest obtained from reference TRBV9 and TRBJ2-2, is as follows: DSGVTQTPKHLITATGQRVTLRCSPRSGDLSVYWYQQSLDQGLQFLIQYYNGEERAKGNILERFSAQQFPDLHSELNLSSLELGDSALYFCASSVSAGTANTGELFFGEGSRLTVL.

The V call is TRBV27, the J call TRBJ2-7; 8 bases map to TRBD2. This CDR3 is built from 15 residues. V lost 5 bases and J lost 2; bases outside the gene matches: 8. Germline CDR1 is MNHEY and CDR2 is SMNVEV (reference sequence). CDR3 DNA sequence: TGTGCCAGCAGTCTCAAAGCGGGAGAAGCCTACGAGCAGTACTTC. Its translation is CASSLKAGEAYEQYF.

A single count supports this clone. The chain joins TRBV19 to TRBJ2-1; 12 bases are a match to TRBD2. The V gene's germline CDR1 is LNHDA and CDR2 SQIVND (reference sequence). The V segment lost 5 bases and the J segment 3 bases; nucleotides outside the gene matches: 5. This CDR3 is built from 16 residues. The CDR3 region has the DNA TGTGCCAGTAGTCCCGGACTAGCGGGGATCTACAATGAGCAGTTCTTC. It is translated as CASSPGLAGIYNEQFF.

CDR3 nucleotide sequence: TGCGCCAGCAGCCAAAGCGTTGATACGCAGTATTTT. It yields the protein CASSQSVDTQYF. J is TRBJ2-3 and V is TRBV4-1; no reliable D call. The CDR3 runs to 12 residues. With 2 bases removed from V and 6 bases from J, the gap between germline ends came to 6 bases. From germline, CDR1 is MGHRA and CDR2 YSYEKL.